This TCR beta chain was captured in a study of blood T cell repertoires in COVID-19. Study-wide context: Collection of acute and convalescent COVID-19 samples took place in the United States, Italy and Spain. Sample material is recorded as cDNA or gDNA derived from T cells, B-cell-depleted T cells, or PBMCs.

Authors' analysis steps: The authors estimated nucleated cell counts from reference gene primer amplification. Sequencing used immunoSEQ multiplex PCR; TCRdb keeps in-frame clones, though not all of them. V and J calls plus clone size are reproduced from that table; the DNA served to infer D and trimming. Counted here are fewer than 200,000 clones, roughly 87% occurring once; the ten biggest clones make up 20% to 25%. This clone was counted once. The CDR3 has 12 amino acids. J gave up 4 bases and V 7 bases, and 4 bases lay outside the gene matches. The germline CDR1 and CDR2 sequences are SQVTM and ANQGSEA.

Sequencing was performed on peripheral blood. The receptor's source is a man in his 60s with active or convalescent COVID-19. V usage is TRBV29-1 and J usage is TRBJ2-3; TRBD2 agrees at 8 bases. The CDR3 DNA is TGCAGCGGGGCGGGGGGCGCAGATACGCAGTATTTT. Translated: CSGAGGADTQYF.